This T cell receptor (beta chain) was sequenced during a study of molecular identifiers for immune sequencing clone quantification. Study-level results: Effector cells had over 99% of their molecules in clones above 20 RNA copies, while naive cells had under 1%.

Germline CDR1 is MGHRA and CDR2 is YSYEKL. V lost 6 bases, J lost 5 bases, and 5 bases stayed unmatched. The CDR3 sequence is 13 residues long. The bulk TCR libraries were made with methods described before and with listed TCR primers. TCRdb reprocessed the PCR reads via MiXCR and lists one record per CDR3 protein. In the table there are 60,000 to 70,000 distinct CDR3 sequences, 15% to 20% of which are singletons. Sorted cells numbering about 19,000 to 1,000,000, with 10%, 30% or 50% RNA, yielded the naive CD8 libraries. This clonotype was detected ten times or more. Antigen unknown. The rearrangement uses TRBV4-1 and TRBJ2-7; 9 bases are shared with TRBD1. Sequences were obtained from naive CD8+ T cells from blood, with Jurkat cell RNA spiked in. Noted subset: FACS-sorted CD8+CD4-CCR7+CD45RA+ naive T cells. This receptor was taken from a human donor in good health. Some libraries in this study had Jurkat cell RNA spiked in. The CDR3: CASRGTGKNEQYF. The CDR3 DNA reads as TGCGCCAGCAGAGGGACAGGGAAGAACGAGCAGTACTTC.